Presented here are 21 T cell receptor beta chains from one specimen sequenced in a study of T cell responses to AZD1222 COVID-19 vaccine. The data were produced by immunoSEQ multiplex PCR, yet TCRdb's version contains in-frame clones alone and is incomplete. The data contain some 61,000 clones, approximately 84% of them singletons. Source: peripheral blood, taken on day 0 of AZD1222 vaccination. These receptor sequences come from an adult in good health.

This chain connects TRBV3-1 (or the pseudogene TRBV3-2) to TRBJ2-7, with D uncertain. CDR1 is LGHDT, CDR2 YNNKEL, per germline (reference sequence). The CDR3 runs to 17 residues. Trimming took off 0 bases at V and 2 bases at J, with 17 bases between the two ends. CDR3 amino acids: CASSQDQMWLAAYEQYF. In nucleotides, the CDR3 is TGTGCCAGCAGCCAAGACCAGATGTGGTTGGCAGCCTACGAGCAGTACTTC.

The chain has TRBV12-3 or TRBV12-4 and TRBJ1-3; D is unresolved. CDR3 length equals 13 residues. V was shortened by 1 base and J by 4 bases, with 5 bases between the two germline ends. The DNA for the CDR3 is TGTGCCAGCAGTTTAGAGGTGGGAAACACCATATATTTT. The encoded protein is CASSLEVGNTIYF.

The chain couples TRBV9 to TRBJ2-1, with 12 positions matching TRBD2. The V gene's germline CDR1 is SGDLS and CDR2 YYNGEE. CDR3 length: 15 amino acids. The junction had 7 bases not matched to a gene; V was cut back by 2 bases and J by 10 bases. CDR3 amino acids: CASSVSSGRVGEQFF. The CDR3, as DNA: TGTGCCAGCAGCGTCTCTAGCGGGAGGGTCGGGGAGCAGTTCTTC.

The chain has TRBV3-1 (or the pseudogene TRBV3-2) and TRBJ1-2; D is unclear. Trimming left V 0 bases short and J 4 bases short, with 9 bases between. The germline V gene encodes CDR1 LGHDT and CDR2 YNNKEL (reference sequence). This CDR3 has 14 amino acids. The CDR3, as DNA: TGTGCCAGCAGCCAAGATCTAGGCCCCTATGGCTACACCTTC. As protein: CASSQDLGPYGYTF.

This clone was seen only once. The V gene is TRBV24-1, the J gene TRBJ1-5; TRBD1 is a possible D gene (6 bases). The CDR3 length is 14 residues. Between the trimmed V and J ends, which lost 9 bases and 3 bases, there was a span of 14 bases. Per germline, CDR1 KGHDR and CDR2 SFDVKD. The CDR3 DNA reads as TGTGCCACCCCCTGTACAGGGTTCAATCAGCCCCAGCATTTT. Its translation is CATPCTGFNQPQHF.

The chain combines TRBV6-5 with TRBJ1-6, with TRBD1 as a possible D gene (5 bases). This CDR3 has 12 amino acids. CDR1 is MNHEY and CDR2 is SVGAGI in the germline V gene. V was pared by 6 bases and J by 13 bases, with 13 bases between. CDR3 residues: CASSHPGRPLHF. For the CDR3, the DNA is TGTGCCAGCAGCCACCCAGGGCGGCCCCTCCACTTT.

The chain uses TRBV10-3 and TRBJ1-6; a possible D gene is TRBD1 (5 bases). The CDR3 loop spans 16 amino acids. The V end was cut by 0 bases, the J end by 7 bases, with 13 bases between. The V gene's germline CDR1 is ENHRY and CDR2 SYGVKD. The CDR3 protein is CAISESKTAGNSPLHF. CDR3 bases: TGTGCCATCAGTGAGTCTAAGACAGCGGGGAATTCACCCCTCCACTTT.

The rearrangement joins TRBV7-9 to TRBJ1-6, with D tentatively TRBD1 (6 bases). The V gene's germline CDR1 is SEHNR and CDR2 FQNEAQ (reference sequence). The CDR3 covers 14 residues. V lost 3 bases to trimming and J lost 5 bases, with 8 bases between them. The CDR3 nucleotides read TGTGCCAGCAGCTTCGGGGGCAATAATTCACCCCTCCACTTT. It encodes CASSFGGNNSPLHF.

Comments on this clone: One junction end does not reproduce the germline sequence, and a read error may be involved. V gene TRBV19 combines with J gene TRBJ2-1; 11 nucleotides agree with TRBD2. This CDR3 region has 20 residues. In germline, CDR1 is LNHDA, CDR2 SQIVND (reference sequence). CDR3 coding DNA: TGTGCCTGTAGCACCCCCTGGACAGCGCTTAGCGGGAGGGCTGGGGATGAGCAGTTCTTC. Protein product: CACSTPWTALSGRAGDEQFF.

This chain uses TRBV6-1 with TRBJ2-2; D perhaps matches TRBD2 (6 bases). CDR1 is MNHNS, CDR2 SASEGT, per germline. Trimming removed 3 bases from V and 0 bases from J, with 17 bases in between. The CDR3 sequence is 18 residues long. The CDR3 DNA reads TGTGCCAGCAGTGATCCTCGAGCGGGCTACACGAACACCGGGGAGCTGTTTTTT. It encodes CASSDPRAGYTNTGELFF.

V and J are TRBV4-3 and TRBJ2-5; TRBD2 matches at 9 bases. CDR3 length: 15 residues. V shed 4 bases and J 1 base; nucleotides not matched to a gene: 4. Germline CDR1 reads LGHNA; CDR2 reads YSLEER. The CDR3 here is CASSPGLATQETQYF. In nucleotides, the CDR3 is TGCGCCAGCAGCCCAGGACTAGCGACCCAAGAGACCCAGTACTTC.

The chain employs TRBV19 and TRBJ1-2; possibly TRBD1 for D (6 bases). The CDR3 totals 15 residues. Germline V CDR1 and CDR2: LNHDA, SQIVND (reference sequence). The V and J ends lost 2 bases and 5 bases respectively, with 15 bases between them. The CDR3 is CASSIIQGSIYGYTF. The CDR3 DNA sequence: TGTGCCAGTAGTATAATACAGGGCTCGATATATGGCTACACCTTC.

CDR3 region: CASSYTGALNTEAFF. As DNA, the CDR3 is TGTGCCAGCAGTTACACAGGGGCCTTGAACACTGAAGCTTTCTTT. The chain joins TRBV6-2 or TRBV6-3 to TRBJ1-1; 7 nucleotides line up with TRBD1. The CDR3 covers 15 residues. The V gene end was trimmed by 2 bases and the J gene end by 0 bases; junction bases not matched to a gene: 3. Per the germline V gene, CDR1 is MNHEY and CDR2 is SVGEGT.

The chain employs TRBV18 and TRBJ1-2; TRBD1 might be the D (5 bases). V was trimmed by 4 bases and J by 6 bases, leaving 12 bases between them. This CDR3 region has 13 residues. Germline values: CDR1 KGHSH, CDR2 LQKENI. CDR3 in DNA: TGTGCCAGCTCACGGGGGGATGTAAATGGCTACACCTTC. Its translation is CASSRGDVNGYTF. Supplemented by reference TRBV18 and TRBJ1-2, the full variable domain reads NAGVMQNPRHLVRRRGQEARLRCSPMKGHSHVYWYRQLPEEGLKFMVYLQKENIIDESGMPKERFSAEFPKEGPSILRIQQVVRGDSAAYFCASSRGDVNGYTFGSGTRLTVV.

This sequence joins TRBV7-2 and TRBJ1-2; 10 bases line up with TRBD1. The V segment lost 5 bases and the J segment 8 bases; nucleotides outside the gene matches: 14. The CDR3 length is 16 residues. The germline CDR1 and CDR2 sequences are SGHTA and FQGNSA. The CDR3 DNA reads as TGTGCCAGCAGCCTTTCCCGGACAGGGGGGATGATAGGCTACACCTTC. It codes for CASSLSRTGGMIGYTF.

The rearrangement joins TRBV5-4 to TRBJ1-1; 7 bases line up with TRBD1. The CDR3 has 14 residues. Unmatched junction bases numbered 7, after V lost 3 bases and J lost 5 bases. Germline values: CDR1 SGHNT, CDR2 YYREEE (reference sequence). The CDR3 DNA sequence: TGTGCCAGCAGCTCAGGGGGTTGGGGGACTGAAGCTTTCTTT. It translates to CASSSGGWGTEAFF.

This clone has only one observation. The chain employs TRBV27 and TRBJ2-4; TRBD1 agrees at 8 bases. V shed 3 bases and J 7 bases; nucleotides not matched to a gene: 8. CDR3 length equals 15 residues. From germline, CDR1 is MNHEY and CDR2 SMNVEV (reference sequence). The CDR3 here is CASSFDRGGENIQYF. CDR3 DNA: TGTGCCAGCAGTTTTGACAGGGGAGGCGAGAACATTCAGTACTTC.

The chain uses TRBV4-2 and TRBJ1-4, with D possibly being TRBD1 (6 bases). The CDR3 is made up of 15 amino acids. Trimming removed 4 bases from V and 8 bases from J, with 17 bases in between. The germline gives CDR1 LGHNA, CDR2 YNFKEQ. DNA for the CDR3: TGTGCCAGCAGCCGGACAACAGGGACGGGAGAAAAACTGTTTTTT. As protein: CASSRTTGTGEKLFF.

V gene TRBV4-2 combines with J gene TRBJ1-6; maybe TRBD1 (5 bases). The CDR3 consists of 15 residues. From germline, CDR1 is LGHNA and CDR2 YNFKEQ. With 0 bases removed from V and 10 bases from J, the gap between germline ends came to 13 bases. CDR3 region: CASSQDMGERSPLHF. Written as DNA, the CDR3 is TGTGCCAGCAGCCAAGATATGGGGGAGAGGTCACCCCTCCACTTT.

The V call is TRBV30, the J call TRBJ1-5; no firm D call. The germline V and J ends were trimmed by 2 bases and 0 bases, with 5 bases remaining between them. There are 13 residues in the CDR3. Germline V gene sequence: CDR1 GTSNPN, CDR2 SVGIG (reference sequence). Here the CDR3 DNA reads TGTGCCTGGAGTATGGGTAGCAATCAGCCCCAGCATTTT. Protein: CAWSMGSNQPQHF.

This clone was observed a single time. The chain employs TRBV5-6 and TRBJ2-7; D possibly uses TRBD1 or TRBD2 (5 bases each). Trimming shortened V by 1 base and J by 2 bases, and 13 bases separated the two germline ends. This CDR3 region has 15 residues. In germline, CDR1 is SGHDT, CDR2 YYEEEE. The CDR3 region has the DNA TGTGCCAGCAGCTTGTACTCAGGGACCCCCTACGAGCAGTACTTC. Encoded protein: CASSLYSGTPYEQYF.